This T cell receptor (beta chain) was retrieved from a study of blood T cell repertoires in COVID-19. Overall study context: COVID-19 samples from acute and convalescent phases originated in the United States, Italy and Spain. Nucleic acid was either cDNA or gDNA, and it came from T cells, B-cell-depleted T cells, or PBMCs.

Original data processing: Estimation of nucleated cell counts relied on the amplification of reference gene primers. Only in-frame clones appear in the TCRdb table, and some are missing; sequencing was by immunoSEQ multiplex PCR. The DNA was the basis for D and trimming; V, J and clone size are from that table. The sample contains some 150,000 clones, 80% to 90% of which appear only once. The material sequenced was peripheral blood. The clonotype comes from a man aged 50 to 60 who had recovered from COVID-19.

The DNA for the CDR3 is TGTGCCAGCAGTATAACTTATGGCTACACCTTC. Translated: CASSITYGYTF. The chain joins TRBV2 to TRBJ1-2; D remains unclear. The CDR3 is 11 residues long. From germline, CDR1 is SNHLY and CDR2 FYNNEI. Between the trimmed V and J ends, which lost 5 bases and 5 bases, there was a span of 6 bases.